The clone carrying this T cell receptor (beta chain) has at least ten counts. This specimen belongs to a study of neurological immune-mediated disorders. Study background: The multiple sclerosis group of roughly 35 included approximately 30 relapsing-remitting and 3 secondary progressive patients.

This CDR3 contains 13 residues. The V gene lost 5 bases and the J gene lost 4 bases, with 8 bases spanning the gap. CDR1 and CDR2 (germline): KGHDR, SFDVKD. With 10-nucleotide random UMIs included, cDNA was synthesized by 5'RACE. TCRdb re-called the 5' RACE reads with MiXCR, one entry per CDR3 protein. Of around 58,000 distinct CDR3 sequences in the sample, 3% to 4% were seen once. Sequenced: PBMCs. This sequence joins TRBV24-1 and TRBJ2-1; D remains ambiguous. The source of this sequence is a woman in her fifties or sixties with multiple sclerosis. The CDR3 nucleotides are TGTGCCACCAGTGTACCTGATTACAATGAGCAGTTCTTC. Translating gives CATSVPDYNEQFF.